The clone carrying this T cell receptor (beta chain) was picked up a small number of times. Its target is unknown. Preparation of the TCRbeta library was carried out with unique molecular identifiers. In TCRdb, the PCR reads were re-called with MiXCR into one record per CDR3 protein. The repertoire has just over 950,000 distinct CDR3 sequences, 25% to 35% of them found once; the top ten carry roughly 30%. The data belong to a study of T-cell reconstitution after alpha-beta-depleted transplantation in children. General observations from the study: At around two months after transplant, the alpha-beta T cells were reportedly derived from several hundred expanded clones that came from non-depleted graft cells. At one year after transplant, newly produced T cells mostly accounted for T-cell counts and diversity.

Sequenced here: PBMCs, mostly from graft donor cells, sampled 360 days after TCRalphabeta/CD19-depleted stem cell transplant. This TCR derives from a boy in the first two years of life who had a stem cell transplant for SCID, so the T cells may come from the graft donor.

CDR3 protein: CASSQEVAGAGQPQHF. CDR3 nucleotide sequence: TGTGCCAGCAGCCAAGAAGTGGCAGGGGCTGGTCAGCCCCAGCATTTT. V is TRBV4-2 and J is TRBJ1-5, with D possibly matching TRBD1 (6 bases). V dropped 0 bases and J dropped 6 bases, with 15 bases sitting between them. The CDR3 is made up of 16 amino acids. Germline CDR1 LGHNA, CDR2 YNFKEQ.